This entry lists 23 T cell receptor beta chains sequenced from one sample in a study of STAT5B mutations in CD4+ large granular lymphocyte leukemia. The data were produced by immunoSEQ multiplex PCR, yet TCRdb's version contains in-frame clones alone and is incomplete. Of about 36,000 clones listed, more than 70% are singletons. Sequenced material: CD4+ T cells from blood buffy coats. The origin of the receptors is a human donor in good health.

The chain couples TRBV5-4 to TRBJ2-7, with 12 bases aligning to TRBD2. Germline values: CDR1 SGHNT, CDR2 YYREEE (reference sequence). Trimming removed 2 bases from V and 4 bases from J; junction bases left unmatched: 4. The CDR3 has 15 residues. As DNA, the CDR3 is TGTGCCAGCAGCTTTACCCTAGCGGGGGGGTACGAGCAGTACTTC. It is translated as CASSFTLAGGYEQYF.

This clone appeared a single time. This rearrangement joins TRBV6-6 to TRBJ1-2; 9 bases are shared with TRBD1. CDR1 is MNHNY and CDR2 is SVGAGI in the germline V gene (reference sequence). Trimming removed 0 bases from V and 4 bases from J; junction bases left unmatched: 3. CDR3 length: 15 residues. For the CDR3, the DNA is TGTGCCAGCAGTTACTCTACAGGGGGCATCTATGGCTACACCTTC. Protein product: CASSYSTGGIYGYTF.

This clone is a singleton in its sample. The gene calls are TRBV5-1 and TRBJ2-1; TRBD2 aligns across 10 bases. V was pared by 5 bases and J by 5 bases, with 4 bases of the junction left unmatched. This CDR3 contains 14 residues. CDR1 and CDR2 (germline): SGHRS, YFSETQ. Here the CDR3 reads CASRLAGVDNEQFF. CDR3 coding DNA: TGCGCCAGCAGGCTAGCGGGGGTAGACAATGAGCAGTTCTTC.

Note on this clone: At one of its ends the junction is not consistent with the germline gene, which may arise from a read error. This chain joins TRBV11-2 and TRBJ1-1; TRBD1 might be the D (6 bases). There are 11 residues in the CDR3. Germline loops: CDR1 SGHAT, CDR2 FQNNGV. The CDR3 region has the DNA TGTGCCAGCAGCTGGGACACCGAAGCTTTCTTT. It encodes CASSWDTEAFF.

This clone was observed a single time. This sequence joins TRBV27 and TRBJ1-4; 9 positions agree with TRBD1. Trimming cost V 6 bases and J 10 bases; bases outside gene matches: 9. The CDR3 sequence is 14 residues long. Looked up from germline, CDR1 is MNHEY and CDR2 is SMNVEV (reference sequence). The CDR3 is CASSRQGGSGKLFF. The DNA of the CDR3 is TGTGCCAGCAGCCGACAGGGGGGGAGCGGAAAACTGTTTTTT.

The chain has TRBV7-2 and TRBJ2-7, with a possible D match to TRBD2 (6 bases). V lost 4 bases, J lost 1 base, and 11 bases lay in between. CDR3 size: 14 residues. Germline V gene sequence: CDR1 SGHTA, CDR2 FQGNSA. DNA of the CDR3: TGTGCCAGCAGCTGGCGGGGCCAATCCTACGAGCAGTACTTC. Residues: CASSWRGQSYEQYF.

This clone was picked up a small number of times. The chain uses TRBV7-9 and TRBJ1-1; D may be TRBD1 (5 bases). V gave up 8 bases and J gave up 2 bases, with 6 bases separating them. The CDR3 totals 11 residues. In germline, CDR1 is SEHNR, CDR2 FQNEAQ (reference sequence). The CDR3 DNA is TGTGCCAGCGGGACTAACACTGAAGCTTTCTTT. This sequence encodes CASGTNTEAFF.

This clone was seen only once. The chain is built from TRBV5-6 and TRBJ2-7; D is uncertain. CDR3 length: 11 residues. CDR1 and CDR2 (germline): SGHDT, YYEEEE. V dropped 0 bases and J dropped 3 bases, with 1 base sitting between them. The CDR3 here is CASSLDYEQYF. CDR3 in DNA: TGTGCCAGCAGCTTGGACTACGAGCAGTACTTC.

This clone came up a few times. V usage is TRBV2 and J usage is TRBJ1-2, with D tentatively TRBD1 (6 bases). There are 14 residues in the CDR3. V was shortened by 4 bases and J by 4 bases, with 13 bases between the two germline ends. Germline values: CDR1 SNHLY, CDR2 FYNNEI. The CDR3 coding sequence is TGTGCCAGCAGTGTCAGGGGTGGAGGCTATGGCTACACCTTC. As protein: CASSVRGGGYGYTF. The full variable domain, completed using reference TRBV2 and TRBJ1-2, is EPEVTQTPSHQVTQMGQEVILRCVPISNHLYFYWYRQILGQKVEFLVSFYNNEISEKSEIFDDQFSVERPDGSNFTLKIRSTKLEDSAMYFCASSVRGGGYGYTFGSGTRLTVV.

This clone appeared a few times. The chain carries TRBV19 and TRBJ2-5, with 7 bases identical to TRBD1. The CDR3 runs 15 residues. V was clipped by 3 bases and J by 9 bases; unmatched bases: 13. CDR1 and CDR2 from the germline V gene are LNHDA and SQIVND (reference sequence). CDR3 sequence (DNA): TGTGCCAGTAGTATGCGACAGGGAGCTGGGCCGGCCCAGTACTTC. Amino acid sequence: CASSMRQGAGPAQYF.

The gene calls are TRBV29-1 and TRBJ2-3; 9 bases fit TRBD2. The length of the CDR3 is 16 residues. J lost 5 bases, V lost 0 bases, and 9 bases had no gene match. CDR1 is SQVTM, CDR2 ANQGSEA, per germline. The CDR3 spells CSVEDLASGMVDTQYF. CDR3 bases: TGCAGCGTTGAAGATCTAGCTAGCGGGATGGTAGATACGCAGTATTTT.

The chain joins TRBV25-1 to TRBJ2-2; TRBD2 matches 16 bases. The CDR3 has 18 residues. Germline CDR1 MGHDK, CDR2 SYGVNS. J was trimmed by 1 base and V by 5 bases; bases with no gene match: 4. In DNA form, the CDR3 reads TGTGCCAGCAGTCCTGGGACTAGCGGGGGGGGGAACACCGGGGAGCTGTTTTTT. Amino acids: CASSPGTSGGGNTGELFF.

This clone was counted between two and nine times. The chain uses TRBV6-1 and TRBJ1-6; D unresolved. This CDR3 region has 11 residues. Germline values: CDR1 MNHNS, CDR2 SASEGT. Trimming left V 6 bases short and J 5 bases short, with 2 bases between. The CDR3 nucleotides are TGTGCCAGCAGAGATAATTCACCCCTCCACTTT. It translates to CASRDNSPLHF.

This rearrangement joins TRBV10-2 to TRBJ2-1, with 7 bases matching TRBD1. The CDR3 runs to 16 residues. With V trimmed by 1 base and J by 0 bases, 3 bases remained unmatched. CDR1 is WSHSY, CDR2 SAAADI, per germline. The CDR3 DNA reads TGCGCCAGCAGTGAGTGGGCAGGGGGCTCCTACAATGAGCAGTTCTTC. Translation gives CASSEWAGGSYNEQFF.

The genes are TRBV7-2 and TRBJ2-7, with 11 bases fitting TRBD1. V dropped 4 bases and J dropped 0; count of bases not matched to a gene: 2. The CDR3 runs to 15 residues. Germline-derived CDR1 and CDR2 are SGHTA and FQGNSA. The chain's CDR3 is CASSSGQGGSYEQYF. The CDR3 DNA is TGTGCCAGCAGCTCGGGACAGGGGGGCTCCTACGAGCAGTACTTC.

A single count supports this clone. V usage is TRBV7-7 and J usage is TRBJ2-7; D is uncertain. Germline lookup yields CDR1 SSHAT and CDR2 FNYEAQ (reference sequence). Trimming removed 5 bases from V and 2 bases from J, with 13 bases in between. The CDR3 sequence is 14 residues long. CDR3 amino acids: CASSQSPSAYEQYF. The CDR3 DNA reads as TGTGCCAGCAGCCAAAGCCCATCAGCCTACGAGCAGTACTTC.

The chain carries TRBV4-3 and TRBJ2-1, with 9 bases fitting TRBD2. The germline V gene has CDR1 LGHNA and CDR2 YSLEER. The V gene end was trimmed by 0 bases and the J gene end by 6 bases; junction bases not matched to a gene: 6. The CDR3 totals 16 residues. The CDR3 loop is CASSQDWAGGLNEQFF. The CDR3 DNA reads TGCGCCAGCAGCCAAGATTGGGCGGGAGGGCTCAATGAGCAGTTCTTC.

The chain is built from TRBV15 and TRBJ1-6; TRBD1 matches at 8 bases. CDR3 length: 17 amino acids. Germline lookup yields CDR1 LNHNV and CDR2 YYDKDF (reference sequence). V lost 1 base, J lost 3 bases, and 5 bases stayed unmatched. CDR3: CATSRASGTGYNSPLHF. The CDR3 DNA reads TGTGCCACCAGCAGAGCTTCCGGGACAGGCTATAATTCACCCCTCCACTTT.

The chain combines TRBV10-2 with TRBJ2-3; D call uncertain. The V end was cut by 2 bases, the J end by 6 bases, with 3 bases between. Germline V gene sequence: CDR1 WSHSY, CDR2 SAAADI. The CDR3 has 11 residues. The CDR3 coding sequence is TGCGCCAGCAGTGAGCGGGATACGCAGTATTTT. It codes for CASSERDTQYF.

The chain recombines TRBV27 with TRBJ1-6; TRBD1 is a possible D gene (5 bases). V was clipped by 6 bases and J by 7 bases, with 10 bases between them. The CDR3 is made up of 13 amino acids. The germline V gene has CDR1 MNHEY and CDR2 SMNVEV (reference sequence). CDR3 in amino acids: CASSRAGNSPLHF. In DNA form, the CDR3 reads TGTGCCAGCAGCAGGGCCGGGAATTCACCCCTCCACTTT.

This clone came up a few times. CDR3 nucleotide sequence: TGTGCCAGCAGCTTGCGGACTAGCGGGGGCCTCTCTGGGGCCAACGTCCTGACTTTC. Protein: CASSLRTSGGLSGANVLTF. The J gene is TRBJ2-6, the V gene TRBV5-5; 13 nucleotides agree with TRBD2. The CDR3 sequence is 19 residues long. Germline-derived CDR1 and CDR2 are SGHKS and YYEKEE (reference sequence). Unmatched junction bases numbered 4, after V lost 1 base and J lost 0 bases.

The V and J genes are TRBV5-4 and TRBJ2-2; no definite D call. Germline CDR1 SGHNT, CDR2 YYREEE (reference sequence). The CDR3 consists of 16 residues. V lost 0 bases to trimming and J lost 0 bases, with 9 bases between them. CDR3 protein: CASSLGHPANTGELFF. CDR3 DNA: TGTGCCAGCAGCTTGGGACACCCGGCGAACACCGGGGAGCTGTTTTTT.

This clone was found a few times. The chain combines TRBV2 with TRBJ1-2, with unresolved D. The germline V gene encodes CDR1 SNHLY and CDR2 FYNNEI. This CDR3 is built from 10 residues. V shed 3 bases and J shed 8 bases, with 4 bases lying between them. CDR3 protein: CASSEVGYTF. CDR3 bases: TGTGCCAGCAGTGAGGTGGGCTACACCTTC.